What follows describes a single TCR beta chain. Trimming shortened V by 1 base and J by 12 bases, and 12 bases separated the two germline ends. Germline CDR1 and CDR2: SEHNR and FQNEAQ (reference sequence). The CDR3 is 12 residues long. TCRdb re-analysed the 5' RACE reads in MiXCR, keeping a single row per CDR3 protein. The sample includes some 260,000 distinct CDR3 sequences, roughly 5.2% of them seen just once. The sample originates from a study of T cells after yellow fever vaccination. The genes are TRBV7-9 and TRBJ1-1; D remains unclear. The source was CD4+ T cells sorted from PBMCs, collected on the day of the yellow fever booster vaccination. The receptor was derived from a man in his late teens or twenties who received the YFV17D yellow fever vaccine. The chain's CDR3 is CASSLEGPGTFF. CDR3 bases: TGTGCCAGCAGCTTAGAAGGTCCTGGGACTTTCTTT.